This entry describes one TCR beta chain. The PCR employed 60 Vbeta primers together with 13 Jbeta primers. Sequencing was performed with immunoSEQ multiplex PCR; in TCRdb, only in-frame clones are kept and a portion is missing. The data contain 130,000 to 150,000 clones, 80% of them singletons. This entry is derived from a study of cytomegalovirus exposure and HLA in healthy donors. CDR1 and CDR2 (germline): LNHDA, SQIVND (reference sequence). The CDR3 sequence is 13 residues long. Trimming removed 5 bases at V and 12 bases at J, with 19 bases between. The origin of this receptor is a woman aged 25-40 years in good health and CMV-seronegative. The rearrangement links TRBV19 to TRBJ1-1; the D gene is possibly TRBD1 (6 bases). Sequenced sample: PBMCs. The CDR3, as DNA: TGTGCCAGTAGTTTCGACAGGCTTTCTACGACTTTCTTT. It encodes CASSFDRLSTTFF.